The clone carrying this T cell receptor (beta chain) was seen many times. The antigen is unknown. Unique molecular identifiers featured in how the TCRbeta library was prepared. TCRdb itself ran the PCR reads through MiXCR, one entry per CDR3 protein. The sample comprises 330,000 or so distinct CDR3 sequences, roughly 9.1% of which are singletons, and less than 9% rests with the top ten. CDR1 is SGHDT and CDR2 is YYEEEE in the germline V gene. The CDR3 length is 13 residues. V lost 5 bases, J lost 7 bases, and 13 bases lay in between. This sample was taken from a study of T-cell reconstitution after alpha-beta-depleted transplantation in children. Study-wide results and limits: Newly produced T cells mostly accounted for T-cell counts and diversity one year post-transplant. Alpha-beta T cells about two months after transplant reportedly derived from several hundred expanded graft clones.

The origin of this receptor is a boy under two years old with acute myeloid leukemia, due to receive a stem cell transplant. The material was PBMCs, obtained before TCRalphabeta/CD19-depleted stem cell transplant. The chain uses TRBV5-6 and TRBJ1-5; tentative D call: TRBD1 (5 bases). CDR3 sequence: CASSPRDRQPQHF. The CDR3 DNA follows: TGTGCCAGCAGTCCCAGGGACCGGCAGCCCCAGCATTTT.